This T cell receptor (beta chain) was recorded in a study of cytotoxic CD8 clonotypes in ibrutinib-treated CLL. Study information: The samples contained under 300,000 productive templates on average. They also contained an average of about 100,000 productive rearrangements.

Points from the study as a whole: Higher circulating CD8+ T-cell counts strongly accompanied higher baseline clonality, above age-matched healthy donors.

Regarding this clone: Antigen unknown.

The CDR3 contains 14 residues. CDR1 is LNHDA, CDR2 SQIVND, per germline (reference sequence). Trimming pared 7 bases from V and 0 bases from J, leaving 12 bases between. Measured with immunoSEQ multiplex PCR; TCRdb has only the in-frame clones, and not every one. In the table there are around 310,000 clones, 80% of which are singletons. This sample comprised PBMCs, obtained before ibrutinib treatment. The source is a human donor with chronic lymphocytic leukemia. The gene calls are TRBV19 and TRBJ1-1; D not resolved. The CDR3 nucleotides read TGTGCCAGTATGAGAGGGCAGTTGAACACTGAAGCTTTCTTT. The encoded protein is CASMRGQLNTEAFF. The complete variable domain, with remaining parts taken from reference TRBV19 and TRBJ1-1, reads DGGITQSPKYLFRKEGQNVTLSCEQNLNHDAMYWYRQDPGQGLRLIYYSQIVNDFQKGDIAEGYSVSREKKESFPLTVTSAQKNPTAFYLCASMRGQLNTEAFFGQGTRLTVV.